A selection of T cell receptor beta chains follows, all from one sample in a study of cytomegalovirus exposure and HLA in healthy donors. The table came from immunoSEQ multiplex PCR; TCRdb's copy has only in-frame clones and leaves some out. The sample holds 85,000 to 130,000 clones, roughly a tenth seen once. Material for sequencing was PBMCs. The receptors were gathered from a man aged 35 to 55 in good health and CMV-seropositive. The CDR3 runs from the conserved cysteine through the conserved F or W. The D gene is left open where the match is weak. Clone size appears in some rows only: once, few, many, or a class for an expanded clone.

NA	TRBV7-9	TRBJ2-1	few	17	TGTGCCAGCAGGCCTAACTTCCGACGGGGAGAGCCCAATGAGCAGTTCTTC	CASRPNFRRGEPNEQFF
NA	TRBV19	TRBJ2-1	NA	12	TGTGCCAGTAGTACAAGGGGCAATGAGCAGTTCTTC	CASSTRGNEQFF
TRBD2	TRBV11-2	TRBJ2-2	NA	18	TGTGCCAGCAGGAAACCCGGGACTAGCGGGAGAAACACCGGGGAGCTGTTTTTT	CASRKPGTSGRNTGELFF
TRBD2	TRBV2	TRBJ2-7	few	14	TGTGCCAGCGGCGGGACTAGCGGTACCTACGAGCAGTACTTC	CASGGTSGTYEQYF
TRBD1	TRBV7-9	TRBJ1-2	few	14	TGTGCCAGCAGCGGGGACAGATTCAGCTATGGCTACACCTTC	CASSGDRFSYGYTF
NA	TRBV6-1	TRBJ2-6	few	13	TGTGCCAGCAGCCGTATTGGGGCCAACGTCCTGACTTTC	CASSRIGANVLTF
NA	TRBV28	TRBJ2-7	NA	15	TGTGCCAGCAGTCCAAACCAGGGGTCGGCCTACGAGCAGTACTTC	CASSPNQGSAYEQYF
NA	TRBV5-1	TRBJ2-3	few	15	TGCGCCAGCAGCTTGGGGGACTCCTACACAGATACGCAGTATTTT	CASSLGDSYTDTQYF
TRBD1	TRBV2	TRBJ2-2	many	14	TGTGCCAGCAGTGGACAGGGCAACACCGGGGAGCTGTTTTTT	CASSGQGNTGELFF
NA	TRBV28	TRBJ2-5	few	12	TGTGCCAGCACCGACAGCCAAGAGACCCAGTACTTC	CASTDSQETQYF
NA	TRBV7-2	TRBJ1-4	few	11	TGTGCCAGCAGCGAGAACCAAAAACTGTTTTTT	CASSENQKLFF
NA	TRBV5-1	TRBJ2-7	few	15	TGCGCCAGCAAGACGTCCCAAGGGGACTCCTACGAGCAGTACTTC	CASKTSQGDSYEQYF
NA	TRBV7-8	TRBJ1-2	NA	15	TGTGCCAGCAGTTCCCTCGGGGGGGAGGACTATGGCTACACCTTC	CASSSLGGEDYGYTF
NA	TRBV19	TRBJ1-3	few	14	TGTGCCAGTAGTTCGGACAGTTACGGAAACACCATATATTTT	CASSSDSYGNTIYF
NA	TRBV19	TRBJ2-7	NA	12	TGTGCCAGTAGTACGTCTTTCGGCGAGCAGTACTTC	CASSTSFGEQYF
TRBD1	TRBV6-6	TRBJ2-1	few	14	TGTGCCAGCAGTGGACAGGGCTCCTACAATGAGCAGTTCTTC	CASSGQGSYNEQFF
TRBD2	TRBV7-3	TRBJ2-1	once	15	TGTGCCAGCAGTTCCGGACTAGCGGCCGGCGATGAGCAGTTCTTC	CASSSGLAAGDEQFF
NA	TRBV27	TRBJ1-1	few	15	TGTGCCAGCAGTTCCCCAGGGGCCATGAACACTGAAGCTTTCTTT	CASSSPGAMNTEAFF
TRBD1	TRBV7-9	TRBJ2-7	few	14	TGTGCCAGCAGTCAGAGCCAGGGGGCGTGGGAGCAGTACTTC	CASSQSQGAWEQYF
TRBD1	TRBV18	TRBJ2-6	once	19	TGTGCCAGCTCACCTCCCGAGGGGGCCCAAAGCTCTGGGGCCAACGTCCTGACTTTC	CASSPPEGAQSSGANVLTF
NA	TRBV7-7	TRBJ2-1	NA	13	TGTGCTAGCAGCCCTGGGGCTCTCAATGAGCAGTTCTTC	CASSPGALNEQFF
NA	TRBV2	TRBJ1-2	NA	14	TGTGCCAGCAGCAGACAGGTTGAGAACTATGGCTACACCTTC	CASSRQVENYGYTF
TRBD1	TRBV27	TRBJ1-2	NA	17	TGTGCCAGCAGTTTATGGAGTCGACAGGGCCAGGGCTATGGCTACACCTTC	CASSLWSRQGQGYGYTF
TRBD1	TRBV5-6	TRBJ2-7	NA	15	TGTGCCAGCAGCTCACGGGACAGGGTATCCCACGAGCAGTACTTC	CASSSRDRVSHEQYF
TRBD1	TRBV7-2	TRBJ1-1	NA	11	TGTGCCAGCAGCCTGGGACAGGGCGCTTTCTTT	CASSLGQGAFF
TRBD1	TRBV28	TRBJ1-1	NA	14	TGTGCCAGCAGACAAGGACAGGGTCGAACTGAAGCTTTCTTT	CASRQGQGRTEAFF
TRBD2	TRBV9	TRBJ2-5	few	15	TGTGCCAGCAGCGGTGGACTAGCGGGAATAGAGACCCAGTACTTC	CASSGGLAGIETQYF
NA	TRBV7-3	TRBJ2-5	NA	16	TGTGCCAGCAGCTTCTCGTCCCCAGGGGTTGGGGAGACCCAGTACTTC	CASSFSSPGVGETQYF
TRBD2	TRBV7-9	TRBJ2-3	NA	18	TGTGCCAGCAGCTTAGGTAGCGGGAGGTCCACTAGCACAGATACGCAGTATTTT	CASSLGSGRSTSTDTQYF
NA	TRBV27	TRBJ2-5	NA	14	TGTGCCAGCAGTGGAATGGACAGCCAAGAGACCCAGTACTTC	CASSGMDSQETQYF
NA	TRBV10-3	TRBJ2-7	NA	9	TGTGCCATCCCTGCGGAACAGTACTTC	CAIPAEQYF
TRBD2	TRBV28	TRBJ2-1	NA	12	TGTGCCAGCAGTTTGGCGACTAGCGACCAGTTCTTC	CASSLATSDQFF
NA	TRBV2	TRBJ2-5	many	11	TGTGCCAGCAGTCCCGGGGAGACCCAGTACTTC	CASSPGETQYF
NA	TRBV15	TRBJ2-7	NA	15	TGTGCCACCAGCACCGACTTATCGGGAAAATACGAGCAGTACTTC	CATSTDLSGKYEQYF
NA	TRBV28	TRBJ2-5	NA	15	TGTGCCAGCAGTTTCCGAGGACTGCCCGGGGAGACCCAGTACTTC	CASSFRGLPGETQYF
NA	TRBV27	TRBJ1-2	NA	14	TGTGCCAGCAGTTTATCTCGGGGAAGTAATGGCTACACCTTC	CASSLSRGSNGYTF
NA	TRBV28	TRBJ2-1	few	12	TGTGCCAGCAGACCCACAGATAATGAGCAGTTCTTC	CASRPTDNEQFF
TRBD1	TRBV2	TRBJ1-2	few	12	TGTGCCAGCTACACAGGGGTGAGGGGCTACACCTTC	CASYTGVRGYTF
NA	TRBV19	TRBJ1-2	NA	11	TGTGCCAGTAACGACTATACGAGCTACACCTTC	CASNDYTSYTF
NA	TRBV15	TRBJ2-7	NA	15	TGTGCCACCAGCCTACCCCTTATCGGTGTCTACGAGCAGTACTTC	CATSLPLIGVYEQYF
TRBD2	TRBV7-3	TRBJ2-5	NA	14	TGTGCCAGCAGCCGTAGCGGGGCCCAAGAGACCCAGTACTTC	CASSRSGAQETQYF
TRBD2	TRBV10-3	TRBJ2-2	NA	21	TGTGCCATCCACTCGCCTCCTGGACTAGCGGGAGGTAGTTTGGACACCGGGGAGCTGTTTTTT	CAIHSPPGLAGGSLDTGELFF
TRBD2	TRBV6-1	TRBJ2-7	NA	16	TGTGCCAGCAGTGCCCCTAGCAGCGGGAGGCCCTACGAGCAGTACTTC	CASSAPSSGRPYEQYF
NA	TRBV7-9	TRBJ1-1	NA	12	TGTGCCAGCAGCGCGGGACGGCCAGAAGCTTTCTTT	CASSAGRPEAFF
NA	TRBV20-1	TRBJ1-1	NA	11	TGCAGTGCTAGAGACAGTCCTGAAGCTTTCTTT	CSARDSPEAFF
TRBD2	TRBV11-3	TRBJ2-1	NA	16	TGTGCCAGCAGCTTAGAGGGGGGGACTGCCTATGGTGAGCAGTTCTTC	CASSLEGGTAYGEQFF
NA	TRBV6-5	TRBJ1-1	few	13	TGTGCCAGAAGTTCTACAGGAGGGGCTGAAGCTTTCTTT	CARSSTGGAEAFF
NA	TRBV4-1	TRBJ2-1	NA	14	TGCGCCAGCAGCCTTCAACCAGACTACAGTGAGCAGTTCTTC	CASSLQPDYSEQFF